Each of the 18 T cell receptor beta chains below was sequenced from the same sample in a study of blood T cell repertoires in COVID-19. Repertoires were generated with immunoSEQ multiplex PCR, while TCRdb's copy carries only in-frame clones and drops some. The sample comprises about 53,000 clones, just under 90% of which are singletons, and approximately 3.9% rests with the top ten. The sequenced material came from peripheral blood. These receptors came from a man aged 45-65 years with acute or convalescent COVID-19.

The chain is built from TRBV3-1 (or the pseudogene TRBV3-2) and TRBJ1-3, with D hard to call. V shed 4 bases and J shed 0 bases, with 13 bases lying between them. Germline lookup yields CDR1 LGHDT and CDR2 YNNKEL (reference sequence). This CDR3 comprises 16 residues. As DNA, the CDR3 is TGTGCCAGCAGCCCCCGGTCCCTAAGCTCTGGAAACACCATATATTTT. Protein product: CASSPRSLSSGNTIYF.

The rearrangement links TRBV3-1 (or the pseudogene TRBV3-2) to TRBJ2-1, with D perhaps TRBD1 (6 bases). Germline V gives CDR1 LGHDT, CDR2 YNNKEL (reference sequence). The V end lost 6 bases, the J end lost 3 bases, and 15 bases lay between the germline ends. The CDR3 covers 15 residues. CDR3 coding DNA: TGTGCCAGCAGACCAGTCCAGGGGCGCTACAATGAGCAGTTCTTC. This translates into CASRPVQGRYNEQFF.

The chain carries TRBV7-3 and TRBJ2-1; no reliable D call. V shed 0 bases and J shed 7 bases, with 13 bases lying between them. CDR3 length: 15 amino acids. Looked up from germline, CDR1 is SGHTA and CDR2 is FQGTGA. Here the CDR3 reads CASSLTTRLSNEQFF. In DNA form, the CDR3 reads TGTGCCAGCAGCTTAACGACAAGGCTTTCTAATGAGCAGTTCTTC.

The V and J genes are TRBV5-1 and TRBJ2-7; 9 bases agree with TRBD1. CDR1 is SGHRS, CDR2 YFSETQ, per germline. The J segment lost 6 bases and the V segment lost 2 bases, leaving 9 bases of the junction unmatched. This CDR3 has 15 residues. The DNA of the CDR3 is TGCGCCAGCAGCTTCTCGGGACAGGGTTTCGCCGAGCAGTACTTC. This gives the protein CASSFSGQGFAEQYF. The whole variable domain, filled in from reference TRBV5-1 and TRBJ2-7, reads KAGVTQTPRYLIKTRGQQVTLSCSPISGHRSVSWYQQTPGQGLQFLFEYFSETQRNKGNFPGRFSGRQFSNSRSEMNVSTLELGDSALYLCASSFSGQGFAEQYFGPGTRLTVT.

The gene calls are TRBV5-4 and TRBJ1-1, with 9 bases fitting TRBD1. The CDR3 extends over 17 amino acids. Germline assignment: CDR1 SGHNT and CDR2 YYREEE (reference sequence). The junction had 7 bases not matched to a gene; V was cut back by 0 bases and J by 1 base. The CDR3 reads CASSLGNRGLRNTEAFF. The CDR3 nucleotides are TGTGCCAGCAGCTTGGGGAACAGGGGGCTAAGGAACACTGAAGCTTTCTTT.

The CDR3 loop reads CASSYKQGHAYEQYF. The CDR3 DNA sequence: TGTGCCAGCAGTTACAAGCAGGGTCATGCCTACGAGCAGTACTTC. The chain recombines TRBV6-5 with TRBJ2-7, with D maybe TRBD1 (5 bases). Germline assignment: CDR1 MNHEY and CDR2 SVGAGI. V lost 2 bases and J 2 bases, leaving 13 bases between the germline ends. There are 15 residues in the CDR3.

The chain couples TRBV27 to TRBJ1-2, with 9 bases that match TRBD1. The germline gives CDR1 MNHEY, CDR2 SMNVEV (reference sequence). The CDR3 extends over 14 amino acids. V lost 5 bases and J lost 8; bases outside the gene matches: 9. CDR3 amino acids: CASSKGQGIVGYTF. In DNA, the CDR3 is TGTGCCAGCAGTAAGGGACAGGGTATAGTAGGCTACACCTTC.

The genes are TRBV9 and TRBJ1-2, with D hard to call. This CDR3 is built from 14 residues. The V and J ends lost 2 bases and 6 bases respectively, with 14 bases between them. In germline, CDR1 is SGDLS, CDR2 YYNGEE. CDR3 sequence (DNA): TGTGCCAGCAGCGTCGCACGGAGGGAAGATGGCTACACCTTC. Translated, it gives CASSVARREDGYTF. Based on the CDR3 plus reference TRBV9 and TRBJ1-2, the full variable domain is DSGVTQTPKHLITATGQRVTLRCSPRSGDLSVYWYQQSLDQGLQFLIQYYNGEERAKGNILERFSAQQFPDLHSELNLSSLELGDSALYFCASSVARREDGYTFGSGTRLTVV.

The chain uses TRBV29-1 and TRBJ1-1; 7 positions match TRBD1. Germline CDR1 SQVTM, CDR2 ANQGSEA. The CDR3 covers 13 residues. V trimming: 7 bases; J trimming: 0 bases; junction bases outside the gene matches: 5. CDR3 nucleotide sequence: TGCAGCGCCTTGACAGGGATGAACACTGAAGCTTTCTTT. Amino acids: CSALTGMNTEAFF. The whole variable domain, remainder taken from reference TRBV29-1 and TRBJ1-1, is SAVISQKPSRDICQRGTSLTIQCQVDSQVTMMFWYRQQPGQSLTLIATANQGSEATYESGFVIDKFPISRPNLTFSTLTVSNMSPEDSSIYLCSALTGMNTEAFFGQGTRLTVV.

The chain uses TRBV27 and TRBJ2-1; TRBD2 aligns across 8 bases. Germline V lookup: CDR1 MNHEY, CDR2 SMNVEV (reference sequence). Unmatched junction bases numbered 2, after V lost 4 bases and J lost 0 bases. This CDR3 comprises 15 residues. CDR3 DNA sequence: TGTGCCAGCAGTTCTCTAGCGGGCTCCTACAATGAGCAGTTCTTC. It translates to CASSSLAGSYNEQFF.

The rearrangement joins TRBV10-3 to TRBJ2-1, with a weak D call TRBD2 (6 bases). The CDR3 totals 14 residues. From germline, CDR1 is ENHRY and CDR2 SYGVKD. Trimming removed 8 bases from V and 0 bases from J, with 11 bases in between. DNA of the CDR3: TGTGCCATCCGGGACTCGAGCTCCTACAATGAGCAGTTCTTC. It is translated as CAIRDSSSYNEQFF.

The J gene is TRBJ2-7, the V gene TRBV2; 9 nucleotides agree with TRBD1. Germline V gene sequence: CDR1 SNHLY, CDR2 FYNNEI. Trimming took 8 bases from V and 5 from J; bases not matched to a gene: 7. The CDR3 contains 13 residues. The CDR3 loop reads CASQGQGSHEQYF. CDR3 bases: TGTGCCAGCCAGGGACAGGGATCCCACGAGCAGTACTTC.

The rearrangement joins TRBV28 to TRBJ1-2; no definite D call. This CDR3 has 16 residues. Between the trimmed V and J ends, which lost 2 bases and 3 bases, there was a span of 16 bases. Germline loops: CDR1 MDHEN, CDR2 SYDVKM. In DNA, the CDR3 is TGTGCCAGCAGTTTAGACGACCAAAGGAGTTACTATGGCTACACCTTC. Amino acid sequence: CASSLDDQRSYYGYTF.

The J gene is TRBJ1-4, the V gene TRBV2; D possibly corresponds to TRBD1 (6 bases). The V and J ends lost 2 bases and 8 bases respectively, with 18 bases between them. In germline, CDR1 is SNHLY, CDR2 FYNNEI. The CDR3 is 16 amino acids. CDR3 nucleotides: TGTGCCAGCAGTGAAATACGTGGACAGTATGGGGAAAAACTGTTTTTT. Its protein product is CASSEIRGQYGEKLFF.

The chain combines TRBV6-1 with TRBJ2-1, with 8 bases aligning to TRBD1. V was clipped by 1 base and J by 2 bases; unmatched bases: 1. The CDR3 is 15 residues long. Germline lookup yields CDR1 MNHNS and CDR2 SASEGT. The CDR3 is CASSEGQGTYNEQFF. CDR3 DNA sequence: TGTGCCAGCAGTGAAGGACAGGGGACCTACAATGAGCAGTTCTTC.

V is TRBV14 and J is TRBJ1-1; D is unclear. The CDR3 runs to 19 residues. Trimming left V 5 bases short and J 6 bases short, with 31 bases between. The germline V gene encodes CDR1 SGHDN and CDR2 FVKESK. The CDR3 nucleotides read TGTGCCAGCAGCTCGGGAGGGCTTGCCTCCCCAAGGTGGTGGTCTGAAGCTTTCTTT. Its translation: CASSSGGLASPRWWSEAFF.

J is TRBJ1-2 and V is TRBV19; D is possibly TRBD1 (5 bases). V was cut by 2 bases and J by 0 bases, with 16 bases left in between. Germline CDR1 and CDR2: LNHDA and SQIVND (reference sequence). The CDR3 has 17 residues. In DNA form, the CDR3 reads TGTGCCAGTAGTATATTTCCCGGGGCGGGAACTAACTATGGCTACACCTTC. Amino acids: CASSIFPGAGTNYGYTF.

The CDR3 DNA is TGCGCCAGCAGCTTGCCTTCACCGGGACAGGGGAACACTAACTATGGCTACACCTTC. It encodes CASSLPSPGQGNTNYGYTF. The chain has TRBV5-1 and TRBJ1-2, with 10 bases aligning to TRBD1. The V gene's germline CDR1 is SGHRS and CDR2 YFSETQ. CDR3 size: 19 residues. Trimming at V came to 1 base and at J to 0 bases, leaving 12 bases not matched to a gene.